This T cell receptor beta chain was retrieved from a study of T cell clonotyping in hematopoietic cell transplantation. For the study at large: Recipients' pretransplant samples followed cytoreduction.

The CDR3 has 15 residues. CDR1 GTSNPN and CDR2 SVGIG come from the germline V gene (reference sequence). V lost 1 base and J lost 6; bases outside the gene matches: 11. This clone was seen a few times. Repertoires were generated with immunoSEQ multiplex PCR, while TCRdb's copy carries only in-frame clones and drops some. Of around 19,000 clones in the sample, approximately 75% were seen once. The sample's time point: recipient sample about 28 days before transplant, after cytoreduction. The specimen was peripheral blood mononuclear cells, collected before stem cell transplant. The receptor was isolated from a man aged 60 to 69 with acute myeloid leukemia. Some clones in this sample may be carry-over from other donors' samples. The gene calls are TRBV30 and TRBJ1-2, with 7 bases lining up with TRBD1. The CDR3 loop is CAWSGMGQLQNGYTF. Written as DNA, the CDR3 is TGTGCCTGGAGTGGGATGGGACAGCTCCAAAATGGCTACACCTTC. Drawing the rest from reference TRBV30 and TRBJ1-2, the complete variable domain is SQTIHQWPATLVQPVGSPLSLECTVEGTSNPNLYWYRQAAGRGLQLLFYSVGIGQISSEVPQNLSASRPQDRQFILSSKKLLLSDSGFYLCAWSGMGQLQNGYTFGSGTRLTVV.